A selection of T cell receptor beta chains follows, all from one sample in a study of shared clonotypes between healthy human individuals. TCRdb's copy holds only in-frame clones and misses some; the assay was immunoSEQ multiplex PCR. Seen here are hundreds of thousands of clones, approximately 95% observed once, and the top ten hold over 0.1%. The sample comprised naive CD8+ T cells sorted from blood. The receptors were sampled from a woman in her twenties or thirties in good health. CDR3s include the opening cysteine and the closing phenylalanine or tryptophan. The D gene is left open where the match is weak. Clone sizes are given selectively: once, few, many, or a class where the clone is expanded.

>TRBJ2-7|TRBV13|-|-
TGTGCCAGCAGCTTAGGCCTCGGGGCTAGCGCCTACGAGCAGTACTTC
CASSLGLGASAYEQYF
>TRBJ1-5|TRBV28|once|-
TGTGCCAGCAGTTTAGTAGCCCCTAATCAGCCCCAGCATTTT
CASSLVAPNQPQHF
>TRBJ1-5|TRBV7-9|-|TRBD1
TGTGCCAGCAGCTTAACAGGGGCGGGACAGCCCCAGCATTTT
CASSLTGAGQPQHF
>TRBJ1-6|TRBV28|once|-
TGTGCCAGCATTGGAGGGGAGTCCTATAATTCACCCCTCCACTTT
CASIGGESYNSPLHF
>TRBJ2-7|TRBV19|-|-
TGTGCCAGTAGTATAGGGGTAACCTACGAGCAGTACTTC
CASSIGVTYEQYF
>TRBJ2-1|TRBV5-4|once|TRBD2
TGTGCCAGCAGATTAGCGGGAGGGTTGGATGAGCAGTTCTTC
CASRLAGGLDEQFF
>TRBJ2-3|TRBV9|-|-
TGTGCCAGCAGCGTGGGAGGAGGGGACCTCACAGATACGCAGTATTTT
CASSVGGGDLTDTQYF
>TRBJ2-1|TRBV27|-|-
TGTGCCAGCAGTTTTGGGTACAATGAGCAGTTCTTC
CASSFGYNEQFF
>TRBJ1-5|TRBV6-5|-|TRBD1
TGTGCCAGCAGCAACGGACAGGGAGTCCAGCCCCAGCATTTT
CASSNGQGVQPQHF
>TRBJ2-3|TRBV21-1|-|-
TGTGCCAGCTATAAAGGGACAGGGAAGACAGATACGCAGTATTTT
CASYKGTGKTDTQYF
>TRBJ2-3|TRBV27|once|TRBD2
TGTGCCAGCAGTTTTCGACTAGCGGGATTTACAGATACGCAGTATTTT
CASSFRLAGFTDTQYF
>TRBJ2-1|TRBV12-2|-|-
TGTGCAAGTCGCCGCGGGACTAGCGGGTACAATGAGCAGTTCTTC
CASRRGTSGYNEQFF
>TRBJ2-1|TRBV5-1|-|TRBD2
TGCGCCAGCAGCTTGGGGGCGTGGGCTCTAGCGGGTCACAATGAGCAGTTCTTC
CASSLGAWALAGHNEQFF
>TRBJ1-1|TRBV11-2|-|TRBD1
TGTGCCAGCAGCTTAGTTGGGACAGGTGATTCGAACACTGAAGCTTTCTTT
CASSLVGTGDSNTEAFF
>TRBJ1-3|TRBV6-5|-|TRBD1
TGTGCCAGCAGTTCTCGGACAGGGACTGGAAACACCATATATTTT
CASSSRTGTGNTIYF
>TRBJ2-1|TRBV13|-|-
TGTGCCAGCAGCCCCACAGGGTACATGTACAATGAGCAGTTCTTC
CASSPTGYMYNEQFF
>TRBJ2-2|TRBV27|-|-
TGTGCCAGCACCTCTTTCATCCAGGCGCAACCCCGTAGCACCGGGGAGCTGTTTTTT
CASTSFIQAQPRSTGELFF
>TRBJ2-7|TRBV7-9|-|TRBD2
TGTGCCATCGGGGGGGAGCAGTACTTC
CAIGGEQYF
>TRBJ1-2|TRBV28|-|-
TGTGCCAGCAGTTTAGTGGCTAACTATGGCTACACCTTC
CASSLVANYGYTF
>TRBJ2-7|TRBV28|-|-
TGTGCCAGCAATCGCCCGTTCCGAGACAAAGTGATACACGAGCAGTACTTC
CASNRPFRDKVIHEQYF
>TRBJ1-1|TRBV9|-|TRBD1
TGTGCCAGCAGCGCGGGACAGGGGGTAATGGACACTGAAGCTTTCTTT
CASSAGQGVMDTEAFF
>TRBJ2-2|TRBV29-1|-|-
TGCAGCGTTGAAGCCCTCACCGGGGAGCTGTTTTTT
CSVEALTGELFF
>TRBJ2-7|TRBV25-1|-|-
TGTGCCAGCAGTGAAGGGGATAGTTACGAGCAGTACTTC
CASSEGDSYEQYF
>TRBJ2-3|TRBV5-5|once|-
TGTGCCAGCAGCCTAGGGACTGACTCCACAGATACGCAGTATTTT
CASSLGTDSTDTQYF
>TRBJ2-2|TRBV4-1|-|-
TGCGCCAGCAGCCGAATGGAAACTCTTATTGGGGAGCTGTTTTTT
CASSRMETLIGELFF
>TRBJ1-4|TRBV28|-|-
TGTGCCAGCAGTTTAAGGAGCGGGGGAAATGAAAAACTGTTTTTT
CASSLRSGGNEKLFF
>TRBJ2-2|TRBV9|-|TRBD2
TGTGCCAGCAGCGTAGCTACTAGCGGGAGAGGCGGGGAGCTGTTTTTT
CASSVATSGRGGELFF
>TRBJ2-7|TRBV11-2|-|TRBD2
TGTGCCAGCAGCTTACGCCTAGCGGGGGTCGCTTACGAGCAGTACTTC
CASSLRLAGVAYEQYF
>TRBJ1-2|TRBV30|-|-
TGTGCCTGGAGTGTTGGCAGGGCCTATGGCTACACCTTC
CAWSVGRAYGYTF
>TRBJ1-5|TRBV19|-|-
TGTGCCAGTAGTATATCCCCTCGAGGTCAGCCCCAGCATTTT
CASSISPRGQPQHF